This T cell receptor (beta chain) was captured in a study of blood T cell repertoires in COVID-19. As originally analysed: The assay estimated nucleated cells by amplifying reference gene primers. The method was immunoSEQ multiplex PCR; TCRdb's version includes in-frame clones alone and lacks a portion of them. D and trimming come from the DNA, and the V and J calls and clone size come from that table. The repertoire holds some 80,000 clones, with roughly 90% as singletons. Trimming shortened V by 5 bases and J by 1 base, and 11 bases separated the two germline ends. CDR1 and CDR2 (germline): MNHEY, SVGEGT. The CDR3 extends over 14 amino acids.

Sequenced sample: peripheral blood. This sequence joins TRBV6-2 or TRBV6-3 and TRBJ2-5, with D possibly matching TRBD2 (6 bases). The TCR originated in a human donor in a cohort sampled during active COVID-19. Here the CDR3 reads CASSTGTVQETQYF. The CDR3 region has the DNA TGTGCCAGCAGTACCGGGACTGTCCAAGAGACCCAGTACTTC.